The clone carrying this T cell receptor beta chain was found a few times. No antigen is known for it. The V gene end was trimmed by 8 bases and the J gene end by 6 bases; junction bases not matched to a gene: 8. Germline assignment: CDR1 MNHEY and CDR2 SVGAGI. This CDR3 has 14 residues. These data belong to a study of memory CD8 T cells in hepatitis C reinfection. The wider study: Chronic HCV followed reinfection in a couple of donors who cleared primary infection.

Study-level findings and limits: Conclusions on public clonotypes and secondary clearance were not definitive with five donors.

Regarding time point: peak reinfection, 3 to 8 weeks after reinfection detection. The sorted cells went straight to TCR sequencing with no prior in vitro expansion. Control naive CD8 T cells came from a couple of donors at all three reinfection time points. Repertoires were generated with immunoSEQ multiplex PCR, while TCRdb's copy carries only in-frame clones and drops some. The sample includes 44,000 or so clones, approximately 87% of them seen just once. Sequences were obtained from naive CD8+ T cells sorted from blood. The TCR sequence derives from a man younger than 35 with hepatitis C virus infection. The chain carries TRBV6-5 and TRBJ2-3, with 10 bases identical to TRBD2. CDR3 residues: CASPGAGGWDTQYF. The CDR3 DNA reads TGTGCCAGCCCCGGAGCGGGGGGGTGGGATACGCAGTATTTT.